These T cell receptor beta chains were read from a single sample in a study of blood T cell repertoires in COVID-19. TCRdb's copy holds only in-frame clones and misses some; the assay was immunoSEQ multiplex PCR. The table shows 250,000 to 300,000 clones, with about 88% occurring only once. The source material was peripheral blood. Receptors were obtained from a woman in her twenties or thirties with COVID-19, enrolled during active disease. Each CDR3 is given with its conserved first and last residue. The D gene is left open where the match is weak. A row's size may be missing; if present it is once, few, many or a size class.

abundance: NA
d_gene: TRBD1
v_gene: TRBV24-1
j_gene: TRBJ2-5
CDR3aa: CATSDSTGVETQYF
CDR3nt: TGTGCCACCAGTGACTCGACAGGGGTAGAGACCCAGTACTTC

abundance: few
d_gene: TRBD2
v_gene: TRBV11-2
j_gene: TRBJ2-2
CDR3aa: CASSRLASLGGELFF
CDR3nt: TGTGCCAGCAGCCGACTAGCCTCACTCGGCGGGGAGCTGTTTTTT

abundance: NA
d_gene: TRBD1
v_gene: TRBV27
j_gene: TRBJ1-1
CDR3aa: CASSFGTGNENTEAFF
CDR3nt: TGTGCCAGCAGTTTCGGGACAGGTAATGAAAACACTGAAGCTTTCTTT

abundance: NA
d_gene: NA
v_gene: TRBV5-1
j_gene: TRBJ2-7
CDR3aa: CASSWSGTAGEQYF
CDR3nt: TGCGCCAGCAGCTGGTCCGGGACCGCGGGGGAGCAGTACTTC

abundance: NA
d_gene: TRBD2
v_gene: TRBV9
j_gene: TRBJ2-1
CDR3aa: CASSVTPGTTNNEQFF
CDR3nt: TGTGCCAGCAGCGTAACTCCCGGGACTACTAACAATGAGCAGTTCTTC

abundance: NA
d_gene: TRBD2
v_gene: TRBV6-4
j_gene: TRBJ2-2
CDR3aa: CASRPSGSPGELFF
CDR3nt: TGTGCCAGCCGACCTAGCGGATCTCCCGGGGAGCTGTTTTTT

abundance: NA
d_gene: NA
v_gene: TRBV2
j_gene: TRBJ1-3
CDR3aa: CASSVQGSGNTIYF
CDR3nt: TGTGCCAGCAGCGTCCAGGGGAGTGGAAACACCATATATTTT

abundance: NA
d_gene: NA
v_gene: TRBV6-1
j_gene: TRBJ2-5
CDR3aa: CASSEAGGQETQYF
CDR3nt: TGTGCCAGCAGTGAAGCGGGAGGCCAAGAGACCCAGTACTTC

abundance: NA
d_gene: TRBD1
v_gene: TRBV30
j_gene: TRBJ1-5
CDR3aa: CACATGGPNQPQHF
CDR3nt: TGTGCCTGCGCCACAGGGGGCCCAAATCAGCCCCAGCATTTT

abundance: NA
d_gene: TRBD2
v_gene: TRBV6-4
j_gene: TRBJ2-6
CDR3aa: CASSDPGGSGANVLTF
CDR3nt: TGTGCCAGCAGTGACCCCGGGGGGTCTGGGGCCAACGTCCTGACTTTC

abundance: NA
d_gene: TRBD2
v_gene: TRBV28
j_gene: TRBJ2-3
CDR3aa: CASSSLGLAMTDTQYF
CDR3nt: TGTGCCAGCAGTTCCCTTGGACTAGCAATGACAGATACGCAGTATTTT

abundance: NA
d_gene: TRBD1
v_gene: TRBV5-1
j_gene: TRBJ2-7
CDR3aa: CASSRDRQSYEQYF
CDR3nt: TGCGCCAGTTCCCGGGACAGGCAATCCTACGAGCAGTACTTC

abundance: NA
d_gene: NA
v_gene: TRBV2
j_gene: TRBJ1-6
CDR3aa: CASSTPQGQLFGSPLHF
CDR3nt: TGTGCCAGCAGTACACCGCAGGGGCAGTTGTTTGGTTCACCCCTCCACTTT

abundance: once
d_gene: NA
v_gene: TRBV12-1
j_gene: TRBJ2-7
CDR3aa: CASSLRLASLLYEQYF
CDR3nt: TGTGCCAGCAGCCTGCGTTTGGCTAGCTTATTGTACGAGCAGTACTTC

abundance: NA
d_gene: NA
v_gene: TRBV6-4
j_gene: TRBJ2-3
CDR3aa: CASSESRGDTQYF
CDR3nt: TGTGCCAGCAGTGAGAGCCGAGGGGATACGCAGTATTTT

abundance: NA
d_gene: NA
v_gene: TRBV6-5
j_gene: TRBJ2-7
CDR3aa: CASLDYEQYF
CDR3nt: TGTGCCAGCTTAGACTACGAGCAGTACTTC

abundance: NA
d_gene: NA
v_gene: TRBV28
j_gene: TRBJ2-7
CDR3aa: CASSSGLFNEQYF
CDR3nt: TGTGCCAGCAGTTCCGGACTGTTTAACGAGCAGTACTTC

abundance: NA
d_gene: NA
v_gene: TRBV4-1
j_gene: TRBJ1-3
CDR3aa: CASRPTRDSGNTIYF
CDR3nt: TGCGCCAGCAGACCGACCAGGGACTCTGGAAACACCATATATTTT

abundance: NA
d_gene: TRBD1
v_gene: TRBV25-1
j_gene: TRBJ1-2
CDR3aa: CASSEWTGVSYGYTF
CDR3nt: TGTGCCAGCAGTGAATGGACAGGGGTTTCCTATGGCTACACCTTC

abundance: once
d_gene: NA
v_gene: TRBV7-9
j_gene: TRBJ2-7
CDR3aa: CASSLDEQYF
CDR3nt: TGTGCCAGCAGCCTCGACGAGCAGTACTTC

abundance: NA
d_gene: NA
v_gene: TRBV3-1/TRBV3-2
j_gene: TRBJ2-2
CDR3aa: CASSQGASGMSGELFF
CDR3nt: TGTGCCAGCAGCCAAGGGGCCTCCGGGATGTCCGGGGAGCTGTTTTTT

abundance: NA
d_gene: NA
v_gene: TRBV9
j_gene: TRBJ2-3
CDR3aa: CASSGLTNTDTQYF
CDR3nt: TGTGCCAGCAGCGGACTTACCAACACAGATACGCAGTATTTT

abundance: NA
d_gene: TRBD2
v_gene: TRBV19
j_gene: TRBJ2-1
CDR3aa: CASSLTGTSGYNEQFF
CDR3nt: TGTGCCAGTAGTCTCACCGGGACTAGCGGCTACAATGAGCAGTTCTTC

abundance: NA
d_gene: TRBD1
v_gene: TRBV27
j_gene: TRBJ1-6
CDR3aa: CASSRLPDRGNSPLHF
CDR3nt: TGTGCCAGCAGCCGCCTCCCGGACAGGGGTAATTCACCCCTCCACTTT

abundance: NA
d_gene: TRBD2
v_gene: TRBV11-2
j_gene: TRBJ2-1
CDR3aa: CASSLWDYLYNEQFF
CDR3nt: TGTGCCAGCAGCTTATGGGACTACCTATACAATGAGCAGTTCTTC

abundance: NA
d_gene: NA
v_gene: TRBV2
j_gene: TRBJ1-2
CDR3aa: CASSVREHGYTF
CDR3nt: TGTGCCAGCAGTGTGAGAGAGCACGGCTACACCTTC

abundance: many
d_gene: TRBD2
v_gene: TRBV19
j_gene: TRBJ2-5
CDR3aa: CARGGGGEGQETQYF
CDR3nt: TGTGCCCGCGGGGGGGGAGGGGAGGGTCAGGAGACCCAGTACTTC

abundance: NA
d_gene: NA
v_gene: TRBV6-1
j_gene: TRBJ1-5
CDR3aa: CASSELGRSNQPQHF
CDR3nt: TGTGCCAGCAGTGAACTGGGGCGAAGCAATCAGCCCCAGCATTTT

abundance: NA
d_gene: NA
v_gene: TRBV10-3
j_gene: TRBJ1-2
CDR3aa: CASRQELDYGYTF
CDR3nt: TGTGCCAGCCGACAGGAACTTGACTATGGCTACACCTTC

abundance: NA
d_gene: TRBD1
v_gene: TRBV5-1
j_gene: TRBJ1-3
CDR3aa: CASSPGQGSDTIYF
CDR3nt: TGCGCCAGCAGCCCCGGACAGGGATCGGACACCATATATTTT

abundance: NA
d_gene: NA
v_gene: TRBV30
j_gene: TRBJ2-7
CDR3aa: CAWSVQSTYEQYF
CDR3nt: TGTGCCTGGAGTGTACAATCAACCTACGAGCAGTACTTC

abundance: NA
d_gene: TRBD2
v_gene: TRBV24-1
j_gene: TRBJ2-1
CDR3aa: CATSDQGAGERNEQFF
CDR3nt: TGTGCCACCAGTGATCAAGGAGCGGGAGAAAGGAATGAGCAGTTCTTC

abundance: NA
d_gene: NA
v_gene: TRBV27
j_gene: TRBJ2-7
CDR3aa: CVSWGAGREQYF
CDR3nt: TGTGTTTCCTGGGGAGCAGGACGCGAGCAGTACTTC

abundance: NA
d_gene: TRBD2
v_gene: TRBV30
j_gene: TRBJ2-2
CDR3aa: CAWSVPGGRVKTGELFF
CDR3nt: TGTGCCTGGAGTGTACCCGGCGGGAGAGTTAAAACCGGGGAGCTGTTTTTT

abundance: NA
d_gene: NA
v_gene: TRBV27
j_gene: TRBJ2-3
CDR3aa: CASSTGGGRPLSTDTQYF
CDR3nt: TGTGCCAGCAGTACAGGGGGCGGGAGGCCTCTTAGCACAGATACGCAGTATTTT

abundance: NA
d_gene: TRBD2
v_gene: TRBV6-5
j_gene: TRBJ2-1
CDR3aa: CASSYSISGRSNEQFF
CDR3nt: TGTGCCAGCAGTTACTCGATTAGCGGGAGGTCAAATGAGCAGTTCTTC

abundance: once
d_gene: TRBD1
v_gene: TRBV5-1
j_gene: TRBJ1-1
CDR3aa: CASSSTGQGAYTEAFF
CDR3nt: TGCGCCAGCAGCTCCACGGGACAGGGGGCGTACACTGAAGCTTTCTTT

abundance: NA
d_gene: TRBD1
v_gene: TRBV25-1
j_gene: TRBJ2-7
CDR3aa: CASPPGGHEQYF
CDR3nt: TGTGCCAGTCCGCCAGGGGGCCACGAGCAGTACTTC

abundance: few
d_gene: TRBD1
v_gene: TRBV5-4
j_gene: TRBJ1-6
CDR3aa: CASSDLPTGGMRALHF
CDR3nt: TGTGCCAGCAGCGACCTCCCGACAGGGGGGATGAGGGCCCTCCACTTT

abundance: few
d_gene: NA
v_gene: TRBV5-4
j_gene: TRBJ2-1
CDR3aa: CASSLGSSSYNEQFF
CDR3nt: TGTGCCAGCAGCTTGGGATCGAGCTCCTACAATGAGCAGTTCTTC

abundance: NA
d_gene: NA
v_gene: TRBV30
j_gene: TRBJ1-5
CDR3aa: CAWSADTGNHDQPQHF
CDR3nt: TGTGCCTGGAGTGCGGATACAGGTAATCACGATCAGCCCCAGCATTTT

abundance: NA
d_gene: TRBD2
v_gene: TRBV4-3
j_gene: TRBJ2-2
CDR3aa: CASSQRARGGGAGELFF
CDR3nt: TGCGCCAGCAGCCAAAGGGCCCGGGGGGGAGGTGCCGGGGAGCTGTTTTTT

abundance: NA
d_gene: TRBD2
v_gene: TRBV10-1
j_gene: TRBJ2-1
CDR3aa: CASSLDPGRGEQFF
CDR3nt: TGCGCCAGCAGCCTGGACCCTGGGAGGGGTGAGCAGTTCTTC

abundance: NA
d_gene: TRBD2
v_gene: TRBV10-3
j_gene: TRBJ2-7
CDR3aa: CAISVLREGREQYF
CDR3nt: TGTGCCATCAGTGTGTTGCGGGAGGGCCGCGAGCAGTACTTC

abundance: few
d_gene: NA
v_gene: TRBV28
j_gene: TRBJ1-6
CDR3aa: CASSPISSYNSPLHF
CDR3nt: TGTGCCAGCAGCCCGATTAGCTCCTATAATTCACCCCTCCACTTT

abundance: NA
d_gene: NA
v_gene: TRBV29-1
j_gene: TRBJ2-5
CDR3aa: CSAHIDTQETQYF
CDR3nt: TGCAGCGCACACATCGACACCCAAGAGACCCAGTACTTC

abundance: NA
d_gene: TRBD1
v_gene: TRBV5-5
j_gene: TRBJ2-5
CDR3aa: CASSWGSDRGETQYF
CDR3nt: TGTGCCAGCAGCTGGGGGAGTGACAGGGGAGAGACCCAGTACTTC

abundance: NA
d_gene: NA
v_gene: TRBV30
j_gene: TRBJ1-5
CDR3aa: CAWSASGYQPQHF
CDR3nt: TGTGCCTGGAGTGCGTCGGGGTACCAGCCCCAGCATTTT

abundance: NA
d_gene: TRBD1
v_gene: TRBV6-1
j_gene: TRBJ2-7
CDR3aa: CASSERGQSYEQYF
CDR3nt: TGTGCCAGCAGTGAGAGGGGGCAGTCCTACGAGCAGTACTTC

abundance: NA
d_gene: TRBD1
v_gene: TRBV18
j_gene: TRBJ1-5
CDR3aa: CASSPGTGGKHF
CDR3nt: TGTGCCAGCTCACCGGGGACAGGAGGGAAGCATTTT

abundance: NA
d_gene: TRBD1
v_gene: TRBV18
j_gene: TRBJ1-2
CDR3aa: CASSDTGQEGYTF
CDR3nt: TGTGCCAGCTCAGACACGGGACAGGAGGGCTACACCTTC

abundance: NA
d_gene: NA
v_gene: TRBV6-6
j_gene: TRBJ2-7
CDR3aa: CASADSLAGEQYF
CDR3nt: TGTGCCAGCGCTGACTCTTTAGCCGGCGAGCAGTACTTC

abundance: few
d_gene: NA
v_gene: TRBV28
j_gene: TRBJ2-7
CDR3aa: CASTRGSYEQYF
CDR3nt: TGTGCCAGCACCCGGGGCTCCTACGAGCAGTACTTC

abundance: NA
d_gene: NA
v_gene: TRBV24-1
j_gene: TRBJ2-1
CDR3aa: CATSDAGTPRTEQFF
CDR3nt: TGTGCCACCAGTGATGCCGGGACTCCGAGGACTGAGCAGTTCTTC

abundance: NA
d_gene: TRBD1
v_gene: TRBV9
j_gene: TRBJ2-7
CDR3aa: CASSGPGQGAFYEQYF
CDR3nt: TGTGCCAGCAGCGGCCCGGGACAGGGGGCATTTTACGAGCAGTACTTC

abundance: NA
d_gene: NA
v_gene: TRBV20-1
j_gene: TRBJ2-3
CDR3aa: CSASGTDTQYF
CDR3nt: TGCAGTGCTAGCGGCACAGATACGCAGTATTTT

abundance: NA
d_gene: NA
v_gene: TRBV7-2
j_gene: TRBJ2-7
CDR3aa: CASSSADRRLRGQYF
CDR3nt: TGTGCCAGCAGTTCAGCCGACCGGCGGCTACGAGGGCAGTACTTC

abundance: NA
d_gene: NA
v_gene: TRBV19
j_gene: TRBJ2-7
CDR3aa: CASSIDPSSEGEQYF
CDR3nt: TGTGCCAGTAGTATAGATCCGTCGTCAGAGGGCGAGCAGTACTTC